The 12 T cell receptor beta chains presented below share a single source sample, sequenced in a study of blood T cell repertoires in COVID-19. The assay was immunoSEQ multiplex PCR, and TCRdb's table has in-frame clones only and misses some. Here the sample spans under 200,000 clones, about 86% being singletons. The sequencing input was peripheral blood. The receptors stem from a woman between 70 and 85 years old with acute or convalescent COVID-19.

The CDR3 region is CASSSRDRGRGAYYEQYF. For the CDR3, the DNA is TGTGCCAGCAGCTCCCGGGACAGGGGGCGAGGAGCTTACTACGAGCAGTACTTC. The V call is TRBV7-6, the J call TRBJ2-7; 12 nucleotides agree with TRBD1. The CDR3 has 18 residues. Germline V gene lookup returns CDR1 SGHVS and CDR2 FNYEAQ. V was pared by 4 bases and J by 3 bases, with 13 bases of the junction left unmatched.

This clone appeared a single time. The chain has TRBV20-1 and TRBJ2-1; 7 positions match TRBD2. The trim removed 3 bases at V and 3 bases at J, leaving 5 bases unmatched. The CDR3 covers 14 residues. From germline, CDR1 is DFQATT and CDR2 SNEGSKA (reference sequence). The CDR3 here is CSASGRGIYNEQFF. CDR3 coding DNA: TGCAGTGCTAGTGGGCGGGGGATCTACAATGAGCAGTTCTTC.

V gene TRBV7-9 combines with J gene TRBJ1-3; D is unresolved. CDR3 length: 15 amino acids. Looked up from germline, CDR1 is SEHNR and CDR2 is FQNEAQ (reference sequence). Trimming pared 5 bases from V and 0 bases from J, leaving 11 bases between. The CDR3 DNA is TGTGCCAGCAGCCCGGGTGGGAGCTCTGGAAACACCATATATTTT. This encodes CASSPGGSSGNTIYF. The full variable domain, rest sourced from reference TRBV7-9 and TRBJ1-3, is DTGVSQNPRHKITKRGQNVTFRCDPISEHNRLYWYRQTLGQGPEFLTYFQNEAQLEKSRLLSDRFSAERPKGSFSTLEIQRTEQGDSAMYLCASSPGGSSGNTIYFGEGSWLTVV.

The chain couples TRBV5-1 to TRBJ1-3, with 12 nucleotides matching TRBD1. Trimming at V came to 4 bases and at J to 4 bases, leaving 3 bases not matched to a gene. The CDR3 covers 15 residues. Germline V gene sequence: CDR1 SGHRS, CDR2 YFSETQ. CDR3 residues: CASSTGTGGGNTIYF. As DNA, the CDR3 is TGCGCCAGCAGCACCGGGACAGGGGGCGGAAACACCATATATTTT.

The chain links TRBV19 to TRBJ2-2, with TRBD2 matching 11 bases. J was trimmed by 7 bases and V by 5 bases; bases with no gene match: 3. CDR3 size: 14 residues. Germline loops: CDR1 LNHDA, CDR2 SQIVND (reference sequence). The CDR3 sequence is CASSVAGGVGELFF. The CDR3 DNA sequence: TGTGCCAGTAGTGTAGCGGGAGGGGTCGGGGAGCTGTTTTTT.

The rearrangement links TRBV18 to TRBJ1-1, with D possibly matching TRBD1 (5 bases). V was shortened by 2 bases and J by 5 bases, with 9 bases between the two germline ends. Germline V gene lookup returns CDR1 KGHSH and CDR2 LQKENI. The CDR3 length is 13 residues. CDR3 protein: CASSPIGGTEAFF. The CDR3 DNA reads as TGTGCCAGCTCACCAATCGGGGGGACTGAAGCTTTCTTT.

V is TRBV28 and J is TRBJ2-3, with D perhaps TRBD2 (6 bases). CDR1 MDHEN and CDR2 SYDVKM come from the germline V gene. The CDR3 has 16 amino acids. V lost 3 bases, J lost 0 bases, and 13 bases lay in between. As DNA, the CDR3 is TGTGCCAGCAGTTTTGGCTCCGGGACTAGCACAGATACGCAGTATTTT. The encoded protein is CASSFGSGTSTDTQYF.

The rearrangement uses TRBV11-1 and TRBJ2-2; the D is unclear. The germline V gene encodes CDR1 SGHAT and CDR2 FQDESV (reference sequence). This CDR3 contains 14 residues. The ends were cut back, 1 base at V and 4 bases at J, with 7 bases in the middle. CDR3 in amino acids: CASSLGISTGELFF. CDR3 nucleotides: TGTGCCAGCAGCTTAGGTATTTCCACCGGGGAGCTGTTTTTT.

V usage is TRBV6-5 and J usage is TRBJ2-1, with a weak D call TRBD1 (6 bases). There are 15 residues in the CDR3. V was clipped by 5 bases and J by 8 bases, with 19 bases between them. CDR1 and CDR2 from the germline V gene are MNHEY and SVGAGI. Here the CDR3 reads CASSKARQARDEQFF. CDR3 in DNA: TGTGCCAGCAGTAAGGCGAGACAGGCAAGAGATGAGCAGTTCTTC.

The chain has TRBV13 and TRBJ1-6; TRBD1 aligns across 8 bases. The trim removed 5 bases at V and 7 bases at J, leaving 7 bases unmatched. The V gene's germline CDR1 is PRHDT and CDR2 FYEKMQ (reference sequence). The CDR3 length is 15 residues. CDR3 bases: TGTGCCAGCAGCAACAGGGACAGGCTCAATTCACCCCTCCACTTT. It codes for CASSNRDRLNSPLHF.

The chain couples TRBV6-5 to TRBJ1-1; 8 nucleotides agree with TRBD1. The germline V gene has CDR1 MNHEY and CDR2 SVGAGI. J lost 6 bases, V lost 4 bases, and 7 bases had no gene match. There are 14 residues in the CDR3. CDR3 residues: CASSSRDRGSEAFF. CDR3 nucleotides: TGTGCCAGCAGTTCGAGAGACAGGGGTTCTGAAGCTTTCTTT.

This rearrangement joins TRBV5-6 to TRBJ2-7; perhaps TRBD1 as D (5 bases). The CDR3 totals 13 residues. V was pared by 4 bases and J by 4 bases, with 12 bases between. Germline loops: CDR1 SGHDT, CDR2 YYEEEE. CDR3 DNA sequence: TGTGCCAGCAGCAAGGGAAAGGGGTACGAGCAGTACTTC. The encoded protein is CASSKGKGYEQYF.